This T cell receptor (beta chain) came from a study of cytomegalovirus exposure and HLA in healthy donors. Whole-study results and caveats: Another analysis was done later, and it associated approximately 17,000 TCR beta sequences with HLA alleles at 0.05 false discovery rate. In a later analysis, a missense DCLRE1C variant was linked to TCR beta V- and J-gene trimming.

It was with 60 Vbeta and 13 Jbeta primers that the PCR ran. Some clones are missing from TCRdb's copy, which holds only in-frame ones; the method was immunoSEQ multiplex PCR. Here the sample spans over 110,000 clones, approximately 78% being singletons. As to this clone: Its antigen is as yet unknown.

Sample: PBMCs. This receptor was identified in a middle-aged woman in good health and CMV-seropositive.

Written as DNA, the CDR3 is TGTGCCAGCGCCCGGGACACTACCGGGGAGCTGTTTTTT. It specifies CASARDTTGELFF. The rearrangement uses TRBV28 and TRBJ2-2; possible D gene TRBD1, 6 bases. V shed 8 bases and J shed 5 bases, with 12 bases lying between them. From germline, CDR1 is MDHEN and CDR2 SYDVKM. The CDR3 covers 13 residues. Full variable domain (rest looked up from reference TRBV28 and TRBJ2-2): DVKVTQSSRYLVKRTGEKVFLECVQDMDHENMFWYRQDPGLGLRLIYFSYDVKMKEKGDIPEGYSVSREKKERFSLILESASTNQTSMYLCASARDTTGELFFGEGSRLTVL.